The 4 T cell receptor beta chains listed next were all sequenced from one sample in a study of cytomegalovirus exposure and HLA in healthy donors (dated by TCRdb to the late 2010s). The library came from the immunoSEQ multiplex PCR assay. For the multiplex PCR, a mixture combining 60 forward primers for TCR Vbeta segments and 13 reverse primers for TCR Jbeta segments was used. TCRdb provides this immuneACCESS table in a form limited to in-frame rearrangements. Some clones are lacking; in checked studies, under half of them reflect an unresolved V gene, and why the rest are absent is not known. Counted in this sample were roughly 130,000 clones; over 65% of them appeared once. The biggest ten clones account for approximately 4.3% of the sample. The sequenced material came from PBMCs. The source is a young man in good health and CMV-seropositive.

The chain employs TRBV27 and TRBJ2-3, with 10 positions matching TRBD2. The CDR3 runs 15 residues. V shed 7 bases and J 3 bases; nucleotides not matched to a gene: 7. Germline V gives CDR1 MNHEY, CDR2 SMNVEV (reference sequence). The CDR3 reads CASTPGLAMTDTQYF. The CDR3 nucleotides read TGTGCCAGCACCCCGGGACTAGCGATGACAGATACGCAGTATTTT.

This clone was counted between two and nine times. This chain joins TRBV5-4 and TRBJ2-7; 9 bases map to TRBD1. CDR3 size: 13 residues. With V trimmed by 0 bases and J by 5 bases, 0 bases remained unmatched. Germline loops: CDR1 SGHNT, CDR2 YYREEE (reference sequence). The CDR3 nucleotides are TGTGCCAGCAGCTTGGACAGGGGGCACGAGCAGTACTTC. Encoded protein: CASSLDRGHEQYF.

Details on this clone: The sample has other DNA sequences that encode this CDR3 too. The CDR3 DNA sequence: TGTGCCAGCAGCGTTTCCGGGACAGGGCATAATGAAAAACTGTTTTTT. It translates to CASSVSGTGHNEKLFF. The V call is TRBV2, the J call TRBJ1-4; 9 bases fit TRBD1. V lost 6 bases and J lost 4; bases outside the gene matches: 9. The CDR3 has 16 amino acids. Germline V gene sequence: CDR1 SNHLY, CDR2 FYNNEI.

The chain couples TRBV19 to TRBJ1-5; 9 bases are a match to TRBD1. The CDR3 has 15 residues. Germline CDR1 is LNHDA and CDR2 is SQIVND (reference sequence). J gave up 3 bases and V 7 bases, and 7 bases lay outside the gene matches. The CDR3 nucleotides read TGTGCCAGTAACGCGGACAGGGGTAACAATCAGCCCCAGCATTTT. This translates into CASNADRGNNQPQHF.